This TCR beta chain was retrieved from a study of cytomegalovirus exposure and HLA in healthy donors. Note on this clone: Its specificity is not known.

Germline CDR1 reads SGHRS; CDR2 reads YFSETQ. J gave up 2 bases and V 3 bases, and 5 bases lay outside the gene matches. This CDR3 has 16 residues. Findings and caveats of the study: The listing of 150 to 200 TCR beta chains classed them as cytomegalovirus-associated. Reported performance of the classifier showed diagnosis of cytomegalovirus status with high specificity and sensitivity. The tendency of first-cohort TCR clusters to co-occur in the roughly 130 validation repertoires emerged from a later analysis.

Some clones are missing from TCRdb's copy, which holds only in-frame ones; the method was immunoSEQ multiplex PCR. Of around 190,000 clones detected, around 85% appear once; the ten largest clones hold about a sixth. The TCR originated in a man aged 18-30 years in good health and CMV-seropositive. Material for sequencing was PBMCs. This sequence joins TRBV5-1 and TRBJ2-6; 7 nucleotides agree with TRBD1. CDR3 residues: CASSSLDRAGANVLTF. The CDR3 DNA follows: TGCGCCAGCAGCTCTCTAGACAGGGCTGGGGCCAACGTCCTGACTTTC.